This T cell receptor beta chain was recovered during a study of blood T cells in healthy people across ages. Overall study findings and caveats: It was held that the diversity estimates obtained from one million T cells were underestimates.

Using a J-beta primer mix together with a sample-barcoded 5' primer, a second PCR was run for roughly 6 to 12 cycles. A single record per CDR3 protein comes from TCRdb applying MiXCR to the 5' RACE reads. The table has fewer than 2 million distinct CDR3 sequences, about two fifths seen once. This clonotype was recorded a few times. Antigen specificity is unknown. V gave up 9 bases and J gave up 0 bases, with 21 bases separating them. The germline V gene encodes CDR1 MNHNY and CDR2 SVGAGI (reference sequence). This CDR3 contains 17 residues. Total RNA amounts of at least 6 micrograms were extracted per sample.

The source of this sequence is a human donor in good health. This chain connects TRBV6-6 to TRBJ1-5, with D hard to call. Sample: blood. In DNA form, the CDR3 reads TGTGCCAGTTCCTTCAAGGGCTGGGGTTATAGCAATCAGCCCCAGCATTTT. It yields the protein CASSFKGWGYSNQPQHF.